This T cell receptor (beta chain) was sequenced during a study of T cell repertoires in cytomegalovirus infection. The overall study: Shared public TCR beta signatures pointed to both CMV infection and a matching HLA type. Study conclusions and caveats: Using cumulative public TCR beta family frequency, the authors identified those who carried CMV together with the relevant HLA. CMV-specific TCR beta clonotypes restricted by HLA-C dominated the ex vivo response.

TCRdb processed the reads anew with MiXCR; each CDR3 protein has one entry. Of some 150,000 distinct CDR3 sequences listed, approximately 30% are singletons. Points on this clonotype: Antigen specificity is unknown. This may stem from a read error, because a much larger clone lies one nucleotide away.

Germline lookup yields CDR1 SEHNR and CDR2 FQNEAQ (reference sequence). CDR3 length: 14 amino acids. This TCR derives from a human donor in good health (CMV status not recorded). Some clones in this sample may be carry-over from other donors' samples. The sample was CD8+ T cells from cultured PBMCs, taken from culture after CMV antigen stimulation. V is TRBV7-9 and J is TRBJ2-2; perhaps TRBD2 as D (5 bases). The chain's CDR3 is CASSLDFPPGELSF. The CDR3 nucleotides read TGTGCCAGCAGCTTAGATTTCCCCCCCGGGGAGCTGTCTTTT. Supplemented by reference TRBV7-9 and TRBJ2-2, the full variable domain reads DTGVSQNPRHKITKRGQNVTFRCDPISEHNRLYWYRQTLGQGPEFLTYFQNEAQLEKSRLLSDRFSAERPKGSFSTLEIQRTEQGDSAMYLCASSLDFPPGELSFGEGSRLTVL.